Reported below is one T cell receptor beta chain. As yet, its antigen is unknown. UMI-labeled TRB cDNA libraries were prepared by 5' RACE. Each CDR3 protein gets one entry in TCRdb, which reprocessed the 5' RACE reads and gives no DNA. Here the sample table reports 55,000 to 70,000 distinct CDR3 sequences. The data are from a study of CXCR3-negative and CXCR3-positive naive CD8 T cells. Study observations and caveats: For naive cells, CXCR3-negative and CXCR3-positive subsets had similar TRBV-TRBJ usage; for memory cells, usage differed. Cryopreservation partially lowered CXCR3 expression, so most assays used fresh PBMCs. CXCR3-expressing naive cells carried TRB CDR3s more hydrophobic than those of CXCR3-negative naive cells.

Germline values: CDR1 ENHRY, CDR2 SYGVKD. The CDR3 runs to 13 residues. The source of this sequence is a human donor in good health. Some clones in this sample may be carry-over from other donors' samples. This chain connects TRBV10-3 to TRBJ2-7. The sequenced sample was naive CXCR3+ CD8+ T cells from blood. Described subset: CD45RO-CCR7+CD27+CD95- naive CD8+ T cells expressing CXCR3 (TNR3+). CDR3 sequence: CAIRIDSSYEQYF.